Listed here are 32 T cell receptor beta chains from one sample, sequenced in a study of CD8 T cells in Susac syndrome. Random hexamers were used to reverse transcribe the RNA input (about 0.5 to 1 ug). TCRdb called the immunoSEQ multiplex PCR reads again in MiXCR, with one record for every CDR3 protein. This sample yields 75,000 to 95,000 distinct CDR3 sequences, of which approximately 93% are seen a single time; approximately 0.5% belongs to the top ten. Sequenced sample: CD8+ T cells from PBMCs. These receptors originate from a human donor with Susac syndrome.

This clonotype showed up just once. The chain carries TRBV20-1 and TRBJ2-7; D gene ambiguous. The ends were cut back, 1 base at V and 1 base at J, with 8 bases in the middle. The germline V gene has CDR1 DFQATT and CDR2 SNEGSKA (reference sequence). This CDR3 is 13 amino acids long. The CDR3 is CSARVAASYEQYF. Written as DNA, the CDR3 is TGCAGTGCTAGAGTTGCGGCTTCCTACGAGCAGTACTTC.

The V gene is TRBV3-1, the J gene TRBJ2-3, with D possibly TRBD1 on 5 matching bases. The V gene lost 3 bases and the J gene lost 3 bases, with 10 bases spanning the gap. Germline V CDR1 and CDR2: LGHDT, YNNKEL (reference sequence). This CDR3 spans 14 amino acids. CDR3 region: CASSQSTVTDTQYF. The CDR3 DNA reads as TGTGCCAGCAGCCAGTCGACAGTGACAGATACGCAGTATTTT.

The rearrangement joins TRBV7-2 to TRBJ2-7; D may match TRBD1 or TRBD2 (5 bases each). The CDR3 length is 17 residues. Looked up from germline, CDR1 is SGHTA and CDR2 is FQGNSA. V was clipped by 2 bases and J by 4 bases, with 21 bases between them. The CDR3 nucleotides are TGTGCCAGCAGCTTATTAGGAGGTAGGGGTAGCCCGTACGAGCAGTACTTC. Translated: CASSLLGGRGSPYEQYF.

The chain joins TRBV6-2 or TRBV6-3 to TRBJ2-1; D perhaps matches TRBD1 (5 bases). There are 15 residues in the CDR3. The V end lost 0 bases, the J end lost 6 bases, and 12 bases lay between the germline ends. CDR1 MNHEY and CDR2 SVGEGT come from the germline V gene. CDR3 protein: CASSYSPLGRNEQFF. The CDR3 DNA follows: TGTGCCAGCAGTTACTCCCCTTTGGGGCGCAATGAGCAGTTCTTC.

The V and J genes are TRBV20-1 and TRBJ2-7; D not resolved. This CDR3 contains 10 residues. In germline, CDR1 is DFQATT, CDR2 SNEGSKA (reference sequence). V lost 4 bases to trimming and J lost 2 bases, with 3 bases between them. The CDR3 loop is CSATAYEQYF. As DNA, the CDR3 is TGCAGTGCTACGGCCTACGAGCAGTACTTC.

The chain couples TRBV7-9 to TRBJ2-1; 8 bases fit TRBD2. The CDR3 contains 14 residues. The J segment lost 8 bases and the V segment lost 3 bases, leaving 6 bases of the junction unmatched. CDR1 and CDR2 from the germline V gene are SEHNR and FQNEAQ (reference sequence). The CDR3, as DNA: TGTGCCAGCAGCTTTAGCGGGATTGATCATGAGCAGTTCTTC. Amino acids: CASSFSGIDHEQFF.

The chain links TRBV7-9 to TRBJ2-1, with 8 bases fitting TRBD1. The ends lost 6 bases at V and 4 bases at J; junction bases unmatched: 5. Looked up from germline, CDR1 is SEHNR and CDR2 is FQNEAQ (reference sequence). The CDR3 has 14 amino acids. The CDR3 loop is CASRRQGSYNEQFF. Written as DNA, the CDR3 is TGTGCCAGCAGACGACAGGGGTCGTACAATGAGCAGTTCTTC. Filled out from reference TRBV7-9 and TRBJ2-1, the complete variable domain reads DTGVSQNPRHKITKRGQNVTFRCDPISEHNRLYWYRQTLGQGPEFLTYFQNEAQLEKSRLLSDRFSAERPKGSFSTLEIQRTEQGDSAMYLCASRRQGSYNEQFFGPGTRLTVL.

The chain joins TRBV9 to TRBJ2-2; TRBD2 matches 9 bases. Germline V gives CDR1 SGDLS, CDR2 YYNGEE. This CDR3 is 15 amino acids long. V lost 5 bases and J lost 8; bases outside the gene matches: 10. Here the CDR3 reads CASSRLAGGVGELFF. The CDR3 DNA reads TGTGCCAGCAGTCGACTGGCGGGAGGGGTGGGGGAGCTGTTTTTT.

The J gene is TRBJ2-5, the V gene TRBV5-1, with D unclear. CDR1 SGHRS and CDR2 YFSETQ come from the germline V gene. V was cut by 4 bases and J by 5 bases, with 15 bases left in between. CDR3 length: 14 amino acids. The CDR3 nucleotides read TGCGCCAGCAGCCCGGCGGCTGGTTTGGAGACCCAGTACTTC. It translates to CASSPAAGLETQYF.

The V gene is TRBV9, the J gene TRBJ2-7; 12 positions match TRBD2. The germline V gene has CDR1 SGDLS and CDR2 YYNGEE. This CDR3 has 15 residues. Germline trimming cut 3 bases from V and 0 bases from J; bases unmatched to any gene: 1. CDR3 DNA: TGTGCCAGCAGCGCGGGACTAGCGGGCTCCTACGAGCAGTACTTC. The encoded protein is CASSAGLAGSYEQYF. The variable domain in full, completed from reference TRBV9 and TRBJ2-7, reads DSGVTQTPKHLITATGQRVTLRCSPRSGDLSVYWYQQSLDQGLQFLIQYYNGEERAKGNILERFSAQQFPDLHSELNLSSLELGDSALYFCASSAGLAGSYEQYFGPGTRLTVT.

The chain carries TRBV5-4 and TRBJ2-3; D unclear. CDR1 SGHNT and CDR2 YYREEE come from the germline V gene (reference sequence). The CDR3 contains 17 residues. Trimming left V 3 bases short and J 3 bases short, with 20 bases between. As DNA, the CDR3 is TGTGCCAGCAGCTCTCAAACGGACGCAATAGGGACAGATACGCAGTATTTT. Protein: CASSSQTDAIGTDTQYF. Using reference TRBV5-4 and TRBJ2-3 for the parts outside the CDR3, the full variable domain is ETGVTQSPTHLIKTRGQQVTLRCSSQSGHNTVSWYQQALGQGPQFIFQYYREEENGRGNFPPRFSGLQFPNYSSELNVNALELDDSALYLCASSSQTDAIGTDTQYFGPGTRLTVL.

The CDR3: CASSLKGAKNIQYF. The CDR3 DNA sequence: TGTGCCAGCAGCTTAAAGGGGGCCAAAAACATTCAGTACTTC. The J gene is TRBJ2-4, the V gene TRBV7-9, with D maybe TRBD1 (5 bases). Germline V gene data show CDR1 as SEHNR and CDR2 as FQNEAQ (reference sequence). Trimming pared 2 bases from V and 1 base from J, leaving 6 bases between. This CDR3 contains 14 residues.

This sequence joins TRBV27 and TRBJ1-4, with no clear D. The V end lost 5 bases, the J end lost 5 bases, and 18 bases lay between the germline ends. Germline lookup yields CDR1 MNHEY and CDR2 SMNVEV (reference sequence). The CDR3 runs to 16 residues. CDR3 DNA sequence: TGTGCCAGCAGTCCCCCCCCCTCGGGAGGCAATGAAAAACTGTTTTTT. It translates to CASSPPPSGGNEKLFF.

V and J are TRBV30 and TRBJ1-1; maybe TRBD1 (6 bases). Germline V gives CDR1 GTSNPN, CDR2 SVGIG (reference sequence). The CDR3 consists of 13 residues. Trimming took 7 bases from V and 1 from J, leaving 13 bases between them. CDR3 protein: CASNRVANTEAFF. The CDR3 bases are TGTGCCTCGAACAGGGTGGCGAACACTGAAGCTTTCTTT.

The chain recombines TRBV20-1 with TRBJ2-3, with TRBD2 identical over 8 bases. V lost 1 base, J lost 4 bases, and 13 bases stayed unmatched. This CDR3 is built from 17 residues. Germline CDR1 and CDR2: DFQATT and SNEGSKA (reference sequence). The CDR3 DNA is TGCAGTGCTAGAGTCGCCAGGCGGCAAGCGGGGGCAGATACGCAGTATTTT. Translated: CSARVARRQAGADTQYF.

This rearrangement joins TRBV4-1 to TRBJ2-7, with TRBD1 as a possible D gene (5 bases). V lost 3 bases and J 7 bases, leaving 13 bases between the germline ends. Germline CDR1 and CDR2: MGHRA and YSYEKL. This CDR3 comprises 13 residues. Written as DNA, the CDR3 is TGCGCCAGCAGCCAGAGCGCAGGGTGGGAGCAGTACTTC. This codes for CASSQSAGWEQYF.

CDR3 DNA sequence: TGTGCCACCAGGGAAGGAGATCAGCCCCAGCATTTT. Its translation: CATREGDQPQHF. V and J are TRBV24-1 and TRBJ1-5; D is undetermined. Germline lookup yields CDR1 KGHDR and CDR2 SFDVKD. The V and J ends lost 7 bases and 5 bases respectively, with 8 bases between them. CDR3 size: 12 residues.

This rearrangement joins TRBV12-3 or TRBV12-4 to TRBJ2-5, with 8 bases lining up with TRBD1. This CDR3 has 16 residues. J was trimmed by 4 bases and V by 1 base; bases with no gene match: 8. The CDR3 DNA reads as TGTGCCAGCAGTTTAGTGGCAGGGGGCGCAGGAGAGACCCAGTACTTC. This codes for CASSLVAGGAGETQYF.

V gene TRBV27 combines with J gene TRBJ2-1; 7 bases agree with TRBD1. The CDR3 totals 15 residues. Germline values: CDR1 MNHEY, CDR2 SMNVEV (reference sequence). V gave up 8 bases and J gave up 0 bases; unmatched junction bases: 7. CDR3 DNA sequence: TGTGCCAGCTCGGACAGGCCGAGCTCCTACAATGAGCAGTTCTTC. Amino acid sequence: CASSDRPSSYNEQFF.

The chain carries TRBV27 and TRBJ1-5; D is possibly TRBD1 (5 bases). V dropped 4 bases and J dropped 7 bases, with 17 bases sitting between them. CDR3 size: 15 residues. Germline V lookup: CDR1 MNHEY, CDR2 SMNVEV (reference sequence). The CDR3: CASSSNRDLRQPQHF. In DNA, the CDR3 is TGTGCCAGCAGTTCTAACCGGGACCTTCGACAGCCCCAGCATTTT.

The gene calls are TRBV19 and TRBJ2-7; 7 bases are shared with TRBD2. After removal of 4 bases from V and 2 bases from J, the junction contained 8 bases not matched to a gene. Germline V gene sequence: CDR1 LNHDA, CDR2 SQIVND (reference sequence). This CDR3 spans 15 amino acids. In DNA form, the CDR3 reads TGTGCCAGTAGTACAGGACTAGACTTTGCCTACGAGCAGTACTTC. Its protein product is CASSTGLDFAYEQYF.

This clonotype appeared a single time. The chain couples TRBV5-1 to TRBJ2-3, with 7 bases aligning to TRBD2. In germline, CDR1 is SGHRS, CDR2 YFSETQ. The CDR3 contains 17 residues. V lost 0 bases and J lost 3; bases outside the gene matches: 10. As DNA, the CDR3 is TGCGCCAGCAGCTTGGTAGGGAGGGGCGTTAAGACAGATACGCAGTATTTT. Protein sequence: CASSLVGRGVKTDTQYF.

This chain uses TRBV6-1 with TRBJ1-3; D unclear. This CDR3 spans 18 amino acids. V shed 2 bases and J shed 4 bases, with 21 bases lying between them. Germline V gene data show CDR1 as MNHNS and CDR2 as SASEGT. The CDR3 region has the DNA TGTGCCAGCAGTGAATTAAGGGCCTTCGTAGAGGGAGGAAACACCATATATTTT. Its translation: CASSELRAFVEGGNTIYF.

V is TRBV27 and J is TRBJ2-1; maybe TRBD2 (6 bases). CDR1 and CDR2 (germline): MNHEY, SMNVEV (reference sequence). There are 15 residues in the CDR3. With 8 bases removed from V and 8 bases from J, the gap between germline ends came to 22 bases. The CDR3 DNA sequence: TGTGCCAGCTCCCCCGGGGGTCCTGGTACCGATGAGCAGTTCTTC. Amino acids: CASSPGGPGTDEQFF.

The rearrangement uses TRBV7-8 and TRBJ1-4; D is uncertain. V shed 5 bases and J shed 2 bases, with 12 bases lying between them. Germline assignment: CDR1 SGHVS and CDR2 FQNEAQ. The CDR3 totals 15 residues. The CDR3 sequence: CASSLPTATNEKLFF. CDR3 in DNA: TGTGCCAGCAGCCTCCCGACGGCTACTAATGAAAAACTGTTTTTT.

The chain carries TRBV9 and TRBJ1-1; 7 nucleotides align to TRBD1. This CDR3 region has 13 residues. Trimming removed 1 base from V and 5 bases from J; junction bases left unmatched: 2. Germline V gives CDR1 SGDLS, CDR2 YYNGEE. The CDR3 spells CASSVYRGTEAFF. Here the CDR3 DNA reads TGTGCCAGCAGCGTATACAGGGGAACTGAAGCTTTCTTT.

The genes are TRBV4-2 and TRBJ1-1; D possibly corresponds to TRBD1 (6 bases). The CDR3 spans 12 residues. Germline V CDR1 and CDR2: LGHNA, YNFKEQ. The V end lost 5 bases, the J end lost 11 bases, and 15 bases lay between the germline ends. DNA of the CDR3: TGTGCCAGCAGCACCCTTATGGGGGCTGCTTTCTTT. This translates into CASSTLMGAAFF.

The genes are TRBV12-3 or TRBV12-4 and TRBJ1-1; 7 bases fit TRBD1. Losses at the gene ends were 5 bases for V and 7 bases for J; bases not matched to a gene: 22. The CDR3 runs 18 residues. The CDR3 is CASSPRNQQGPGGIEAFF. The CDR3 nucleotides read TGTGCCAGCAGTCCGAGAAACCAACAGGGGCCTGGGGGGATTGAAGCTTTCTTT.

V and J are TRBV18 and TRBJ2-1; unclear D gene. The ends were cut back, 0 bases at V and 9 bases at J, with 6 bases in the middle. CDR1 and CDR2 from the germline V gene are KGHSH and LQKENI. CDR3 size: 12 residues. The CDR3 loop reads CASSPPVGEQFF. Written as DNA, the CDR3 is TGTGCCAGCTCACCACCCGTTGGTGAGCAGTTCTTC.

The CDR3 here is CASSLRGSGGPYNEQFF. In DNA, the CDR3 is TGTGCCAGCAGCTTGAGGGGAAGCGGGGGCCCCTACAATGAGCAGTTCTTC. This chain joins TRBV11-2 and TRBJ2-1, with 8 bases lining up with TRBD2. From germline, CDR1 is SGHAT and CDR2 FQNNGV. The CDR3 covers 17 residues. Germline trimming cut 3 bases from V and 2 bases from J; bases unmatched to any gene: 9.

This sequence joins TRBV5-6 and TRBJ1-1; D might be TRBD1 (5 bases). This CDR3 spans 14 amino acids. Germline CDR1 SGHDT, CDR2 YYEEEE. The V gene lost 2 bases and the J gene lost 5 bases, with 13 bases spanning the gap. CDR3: CASSLKGRETEAFF. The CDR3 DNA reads TGTGCCAGCAGCTTAAAGGGGCGCGAGACTGAAGCTTTCTTT.

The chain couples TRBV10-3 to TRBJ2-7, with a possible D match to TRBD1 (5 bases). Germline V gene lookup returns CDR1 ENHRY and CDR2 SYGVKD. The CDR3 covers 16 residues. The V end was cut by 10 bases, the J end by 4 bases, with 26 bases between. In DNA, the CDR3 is TGTGCCACCACCTCCATCATAGGGGCCAAGAGATACGAGCAGTACTTC. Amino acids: CATTSIIGAKRYEQYF.